The present T cell receptor (beta chain) was sequenced within a study of OX40 agonist ivuxolimab in advanced cancers. As for the study in general: In this cohort, patients received ivuxolimab, an agonistic anti-OX40 (CD134) antibody. Recorded diagnoses for dose-escalation patients were hepatocellular carcinoma, melanoma, renal cell or head and neck cancer. The dose-escalation cohort was approximately 84% male, with a mean age of 60 years, ranging roughly 20 to 90.

Method: immunoSEQ multiplex PCR; TCRdb's copy keeps in-frame clones and lacks some. The sample includes 75,000 to 90,000 clones, roughly nine tenths seen only once; the top ten take about 2.8%. This clone has only one observation. Autoimmune disease history or systemic immunosuppression barred patients. The sample consisted of CD4+ or CD8+ T cells sorted from blood, taken in a trial of the OX40 agonist ivuxolimab. The receptor comes from an adult with an advanced solid tumor such as melanoma, head and neck, liver or kidney cancer.

The CDR3 spells CASRRQGSETQYF. CDR3 nucleotides: TGTGCCAGCAGGCGACAGGGGAGCGAGACCCAGTACTTC. The rearrangement joins TRBV6-5 to TRBJ2-5, with 8 nucleotides matching TRBD1. The germline gives CDR1 MNHEY, CDR2 SVGAGI. J gave up 5 bases and V 6 bases, and 5 bases lay outside the gene matches. This CDR3 has 13 residues.